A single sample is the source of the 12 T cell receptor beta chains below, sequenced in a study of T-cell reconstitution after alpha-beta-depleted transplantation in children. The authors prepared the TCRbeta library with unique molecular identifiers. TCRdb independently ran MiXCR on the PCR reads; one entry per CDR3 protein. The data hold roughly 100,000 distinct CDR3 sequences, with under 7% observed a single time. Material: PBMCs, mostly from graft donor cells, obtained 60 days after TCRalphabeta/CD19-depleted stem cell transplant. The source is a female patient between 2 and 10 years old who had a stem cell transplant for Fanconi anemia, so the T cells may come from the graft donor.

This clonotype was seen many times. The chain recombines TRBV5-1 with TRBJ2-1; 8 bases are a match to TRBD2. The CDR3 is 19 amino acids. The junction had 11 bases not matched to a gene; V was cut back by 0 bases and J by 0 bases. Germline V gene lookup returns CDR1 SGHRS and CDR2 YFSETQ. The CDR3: CASSLAGGGFSNSYNEQFF. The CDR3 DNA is TGCGCCAGCAGCTTGGCCGGCGGGGGGTTTTCAAACTCCTACAATGAGCAGTTCTTC.

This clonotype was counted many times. This CDR3 reads CASSPPVAGGTHRTNEQFF. CDR3 coding DNA: TGTGCCAGCTCACCACCGGTGGCAGGGGGTACCCATAGAACCAATGAGCAGTTCTTC. V gene TRBV18 combines with J gene TRBJ2-1, with 7 bases aligning to TRBD1. The CDR3 runs 19 residues. Germline values: CDR1 KGHSH, CDR2 LQKENI. V lost 0 bases and J lost 6; bases outside the gene matches: 17.

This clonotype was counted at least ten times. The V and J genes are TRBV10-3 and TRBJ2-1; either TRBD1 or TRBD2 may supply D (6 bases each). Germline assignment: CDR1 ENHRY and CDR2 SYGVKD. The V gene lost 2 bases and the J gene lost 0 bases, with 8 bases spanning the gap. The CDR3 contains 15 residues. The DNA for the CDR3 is TGTGCCATCAGTGAGCCGGGGGCCTCCTACAATGAGCAGTTCTTC. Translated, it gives CAISEPGASYNEQFF.

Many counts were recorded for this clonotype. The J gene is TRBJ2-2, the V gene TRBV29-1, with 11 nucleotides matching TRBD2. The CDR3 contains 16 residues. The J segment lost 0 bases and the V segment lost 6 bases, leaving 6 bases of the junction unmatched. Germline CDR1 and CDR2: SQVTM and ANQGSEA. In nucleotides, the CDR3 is TGCAGCGTGGCCGGGACTAGCGGCTCGAACACCGGGGAGCTGTTTTTT. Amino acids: CSVAGTSGSNTGELFF.

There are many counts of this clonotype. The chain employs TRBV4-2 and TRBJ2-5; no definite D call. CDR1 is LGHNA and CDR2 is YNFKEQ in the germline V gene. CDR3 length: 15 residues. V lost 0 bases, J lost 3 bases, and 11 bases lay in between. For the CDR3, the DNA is TGTGCCAGCAGCCAAGATGGATATCGCGAAGAGACCCAGTACTTC. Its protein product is CASSQDGYREETQYF.

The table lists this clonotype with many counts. The CDR3 is CASSHRWDLEQYF. CDR3 sequence (DNA): TGTGCCAGCAGCCACCGCTGGGATCTCGAGCAGTACTTC. The chain recombines TRBV3-1 with TRBJ2-7; D is unclear. This CDR3 is built from 13 residues. CDR1 and CDR2 from the germline V gene are LGHDT and YNNKEL (reference sequence). V dropped 3 bases and J dropped 6 bases, with 12 bases sitting between them.

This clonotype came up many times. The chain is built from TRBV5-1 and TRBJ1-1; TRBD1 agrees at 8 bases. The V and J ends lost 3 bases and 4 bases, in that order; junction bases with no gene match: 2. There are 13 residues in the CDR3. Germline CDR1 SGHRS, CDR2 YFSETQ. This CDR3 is CASSSTGGTEAFF. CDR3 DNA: TGCGCCAGCAGCTCCACAGGGGGCACTGAAGCTTTCTTT.

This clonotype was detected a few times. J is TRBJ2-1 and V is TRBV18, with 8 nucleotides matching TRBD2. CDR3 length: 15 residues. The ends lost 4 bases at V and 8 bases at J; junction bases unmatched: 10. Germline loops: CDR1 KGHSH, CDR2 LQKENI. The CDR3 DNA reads TGTGCCAGCTCACGAACCGGGACTAGATCCCATGAGCAGTTCTTC. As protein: CASSRTGTRSHEQFF. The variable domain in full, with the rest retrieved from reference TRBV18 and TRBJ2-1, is NAGVMQNPRHLVRRRGQEARLRCSPMKGHSHVYWYRQLPEEGLKFMVYLQKENIIDESGMPKERFSAEFPKEGPSILRIQQVVRGDSAAYFCASSRTGTRSHEQFFGPGTRLTVL.

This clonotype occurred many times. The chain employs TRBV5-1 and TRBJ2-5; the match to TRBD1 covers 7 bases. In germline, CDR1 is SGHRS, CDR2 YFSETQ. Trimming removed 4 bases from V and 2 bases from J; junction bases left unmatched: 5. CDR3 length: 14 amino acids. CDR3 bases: TGCGCCAGCAGCATCGGGACAGTACAAGAGACCCAGTACTTC. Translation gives CASSIGTVQETQYF.

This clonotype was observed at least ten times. CDR3 in DNA: TGTGCCAGCAGCCCCAGTGGGGGGAACACTGAAGCTTTCTTT. Translating gives CASSPSGGNTEAFF. This chain joins TRBV7-9 and TRBJ1-1; tentative D call: TRBD1 (5 bases). This CDR3 has 14 residues. Germline V gene data show CDR1 as SEHNR and CDR2 as FQNEAQ (reference sequence). Trimming left V 5 bases short and J 1 base short, with 11 bases between.

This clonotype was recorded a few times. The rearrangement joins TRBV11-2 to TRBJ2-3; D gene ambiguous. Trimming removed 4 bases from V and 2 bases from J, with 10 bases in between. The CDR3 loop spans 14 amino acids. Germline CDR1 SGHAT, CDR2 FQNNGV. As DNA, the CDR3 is TGTGCCAGCAGCTCTCAACCCCTCACAGATACGCAGTATTTT. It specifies CASSSQPLTDTQYF.

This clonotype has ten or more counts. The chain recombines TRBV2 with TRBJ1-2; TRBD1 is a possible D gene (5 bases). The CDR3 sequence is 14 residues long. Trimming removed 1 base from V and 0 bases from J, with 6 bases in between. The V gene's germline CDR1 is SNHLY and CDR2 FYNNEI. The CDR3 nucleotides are TGTGCCAGCAGTGAAGTCAGGGCTAACTATGGCTACACCTTC. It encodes CASSEVRANYGYTF. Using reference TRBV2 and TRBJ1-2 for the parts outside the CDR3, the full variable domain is EPEVTQTPSHQVTQMGQEVILRCVPISNHLYFYWYRQILGQKVEFLVSFYNNEISEKSEIFDDQFSVERPDGSNFTLKIRSTKLEDSAMYFCASSEVRANYGYTFGSGTRLTVV.